This TCR beta chain was captured in a study of OX40 agonist ivuxolimab in advanced cancers. The wider study: Patients assigned to dose escalation were diagnosed with hepatocellular carcinoma, melanoma, renal cell or head and neck cancer. Study results and caveats: In CD8+ T cells, expanded clones were on average more numerous than in CD4+.

On this clone: Its specificity is not known.

This CDR3 comprises 16 residues. V was shortened by 1 base and J by 5 bases, with 19 bases between the two germline ends. Germline lookup yields CDR1 SGHKS and CDR2 YYEKEE (reference sequence). Only in-frame clones appear in the TCRdb table, and some are missing; sequencing was by immunoSEQ multiplex PCR. The table has some 70,000 clones, about 87% seen once. This TCR derives from an adult with an advanced solid tumor such as melanoma, head and neck, liver or kidney cancer. This sequence joins TRBV5-5 and TRBJ2-7, with D maybe TRBD2 (6 bases). Sequencing used CD4+ or CD8+ T cells sorted from blood, obtained in a trial of the OX40 agonist ivuxolimab. CDR3 loop: CASSLLIRAGKDEQYF. In DNA, the CDR3 is TGTGCCAGCAGCTTGCTTATACGCGCGGGGAAGGACGAGCAGTACTTC.